One and the same sample provided the 5 T cell receptor beta chains below, sequenced in a study of neoadjuvant anti-PD-1 for oral cavity cancer. TCRdb keeps only in-frame clones here, not all; method: immunoSEQ multiplex PCR. The table lists 15,000 to 20,000 clones, around 71% of them singletons. The specimen comprised PBMCs, sampled before nivolumab (anti-PD-1) treatment. The source is a person between 40 and 80 years old with oral cavity squamous cell carcinoma.

The genes are TRBV10-3 and TRBJ2-7; 12 bases line up with TRBD2. Germline values: CDR1 ENHRY, CDR2 SYGVKD. The CDR3 sequence is 18 residues long. The V segment lost 6 bases and the J segment 4 bases; nucleotides outside the gene matches: 16. The CDR3 DNA reads as TGTGCCATCAGGGTGGGGGACAGTCGGACTAGCGGGGTGTACGAGCAGTACTTC. Its translation: CAIRVGDSRTSGVYEQYF.

This chain connects TRBV11-2 to TRBJ1-2, with 7 bases matching TRBD1. This CDR3 has 16 residues. Unmatched junction bases numbered 18, after V lost 0 bases and J lost 14 bases. Germline CDR1 reads SGHAT; CDR2 reads FQNNGV. CDR3 loop: CASSLEVFLGGAERTF. The CDR3 DNA follows: TGTGCCAGCAGCTTAGAGGTCTTTTTAGGGGGCGCCGAAAGGACCTTC.

The chain uses TRBV19 and TRBJ2-1; D unresolved. The CDR3 is 15 amino acids. Germline CDR1 reads LNHDA; CDR2 reads SQIVND (reference sequence). Trimming cost V 7 bases and J 5 bases, with 18 bases left between them. Written as DNA, the CDR3 is TGTGCCAGTACCCCTTCGGGCAGTATAAACAATGAGCAGTTCTTC. Residues: CASTPSGSINNEQFF.

The V gene is TRBV29-1, the J gene TRBJ2-7, with a weak D call TRBD2 (6 bases). The CDR3 covers 12 residues. The V end lost 5 bases, the J end lost 0 bases, and 8 bases lay between the germline ends. In germline, CDR1 is SQVTM, CDR2 ANQGSEA. CDR3 sequence: CSVSGGSYEQYF. The DNA for the CDR3 is TGCAGCGTTTCCGGGGGCTCCTACGAGCAGTACTTC.

The rearrangement links TRBV11-2 to TRBJ2-3; D uncertain. Trimming removed 0 bases from V and 4 bases from J, with 8 bases in between. There are 14 residues in the CDR3. Germline lookup yields CDR1 SGHAT and CDR2 FQNNGV. CDR3 amino acids: CASSLDVSPDTQYF. The CDR3 DNA sequence: TGTGCCAGCAGCTTAGATGTGAGCCCAGATACGCAGTATTTT.